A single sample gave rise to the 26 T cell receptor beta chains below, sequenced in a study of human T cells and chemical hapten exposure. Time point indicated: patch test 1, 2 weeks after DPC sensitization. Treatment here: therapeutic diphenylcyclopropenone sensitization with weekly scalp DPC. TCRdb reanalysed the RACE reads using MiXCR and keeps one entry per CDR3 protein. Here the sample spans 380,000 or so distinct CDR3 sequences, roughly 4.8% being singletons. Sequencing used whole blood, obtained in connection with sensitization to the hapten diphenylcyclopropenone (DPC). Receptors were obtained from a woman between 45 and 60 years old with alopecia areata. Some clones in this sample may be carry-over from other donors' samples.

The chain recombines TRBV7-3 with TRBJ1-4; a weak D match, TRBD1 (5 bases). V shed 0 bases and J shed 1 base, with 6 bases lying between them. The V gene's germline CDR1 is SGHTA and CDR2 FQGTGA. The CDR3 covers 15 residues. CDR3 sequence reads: CASSLTGGTNEKLFF. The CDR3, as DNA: TGTGCCAGCAGCTTAACGGGGGGAACTAATGAAAAACTGTTTTTT. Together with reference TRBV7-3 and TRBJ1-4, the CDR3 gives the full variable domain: GAGVSQTPSNKVTEKGKYVELRCDPISGHTALYWYRQSLGQGPEFLIYFQGTGAADDSGLPNDRFFAVRPEGSVSTLKIQRTERGDSAVYLCASSLTGGTNEKLFFGSGTQLSVL.

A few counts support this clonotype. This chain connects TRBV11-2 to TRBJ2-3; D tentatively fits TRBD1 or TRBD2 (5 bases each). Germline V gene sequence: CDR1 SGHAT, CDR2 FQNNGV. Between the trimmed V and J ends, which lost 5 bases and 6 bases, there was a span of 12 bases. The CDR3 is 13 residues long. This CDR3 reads CASSLGAWDTQYF. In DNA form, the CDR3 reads TGTGCCAGCAGCCTCGGGGCCTGGGATACGCAGTATTTT.

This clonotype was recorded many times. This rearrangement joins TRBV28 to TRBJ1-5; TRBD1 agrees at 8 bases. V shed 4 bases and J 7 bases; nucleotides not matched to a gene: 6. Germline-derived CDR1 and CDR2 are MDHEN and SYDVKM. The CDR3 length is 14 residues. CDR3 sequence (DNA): TGTGCCAGCAGTTCCGGGACAGGACGCCAGCCCCAGCATTTT. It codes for CASSSGTGRQPQHF.

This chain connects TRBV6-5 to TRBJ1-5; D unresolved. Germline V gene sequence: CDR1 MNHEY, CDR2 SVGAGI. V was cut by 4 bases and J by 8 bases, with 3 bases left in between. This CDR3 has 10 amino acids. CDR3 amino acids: CASSWEPQHF. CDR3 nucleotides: TGTGCCAGCAGTTGGGAGCCCCAGCATTTT.

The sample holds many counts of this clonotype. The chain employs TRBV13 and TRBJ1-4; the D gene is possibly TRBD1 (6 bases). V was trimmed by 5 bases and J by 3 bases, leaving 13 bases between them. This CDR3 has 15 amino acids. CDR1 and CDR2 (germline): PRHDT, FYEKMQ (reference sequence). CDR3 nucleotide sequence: TGTGCCAGCAGCCGTCGGGGGCTGGCTAATGAAAAACTGTTTTTT. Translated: CASSRRGLANEKLFF.

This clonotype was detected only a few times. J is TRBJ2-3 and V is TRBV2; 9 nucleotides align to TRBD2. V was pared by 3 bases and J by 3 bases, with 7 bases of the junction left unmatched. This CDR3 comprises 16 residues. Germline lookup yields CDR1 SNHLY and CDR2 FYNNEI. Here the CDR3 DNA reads TGTGCCAGCAGTGATGGGCGGGAGGGCCGTACAGATACGCAGTATTTT. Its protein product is CASSDGREGRTDTQYF.

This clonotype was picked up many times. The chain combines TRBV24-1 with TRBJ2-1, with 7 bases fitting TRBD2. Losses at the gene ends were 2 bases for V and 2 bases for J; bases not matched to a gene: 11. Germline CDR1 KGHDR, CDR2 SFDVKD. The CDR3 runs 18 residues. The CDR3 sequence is CATSDYRSAGEAYNEQFF. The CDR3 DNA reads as TGTGCCACCAGTGATTACCGGTCGGCGGGAGAGGCCTACAATGAGCAGTTCTTC.

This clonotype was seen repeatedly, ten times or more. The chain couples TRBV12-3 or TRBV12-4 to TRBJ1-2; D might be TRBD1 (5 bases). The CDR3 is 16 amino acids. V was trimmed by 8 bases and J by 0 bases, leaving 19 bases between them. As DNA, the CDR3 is TGTGCCAGCGGAAGACCTACAGGTTTAGCTAACTATGGCTACACCTTC. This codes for CASGRPTGLANYGYTF.

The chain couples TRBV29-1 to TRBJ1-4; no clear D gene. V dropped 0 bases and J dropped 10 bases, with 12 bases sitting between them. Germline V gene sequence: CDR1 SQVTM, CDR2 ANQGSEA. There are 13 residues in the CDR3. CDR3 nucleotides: TGCAGCGTTGAAGATTTAGGTCGGGGAAAACTGTTTTTT. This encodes CSVEDLGRGKLFF.

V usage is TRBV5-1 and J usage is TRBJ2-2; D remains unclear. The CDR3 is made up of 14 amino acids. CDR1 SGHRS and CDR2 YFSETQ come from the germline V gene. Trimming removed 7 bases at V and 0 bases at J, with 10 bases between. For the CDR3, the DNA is TGCGCCAGCTCGAGATGGACGAACACCGGGGAGCTGTTTTTT. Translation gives CASSRWTNTGELFF. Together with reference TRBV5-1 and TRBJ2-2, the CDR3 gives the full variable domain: KAGVTQTPRYLIKTRGQQVTLSCSPISGHRSVSWYQQTPGQGLQFLFEYFSETQRNKGNFPGRFSGRQFSNSRSEMNVSTLELGDSALYLCASSRWTNTGELFFGEGSRLTVL.

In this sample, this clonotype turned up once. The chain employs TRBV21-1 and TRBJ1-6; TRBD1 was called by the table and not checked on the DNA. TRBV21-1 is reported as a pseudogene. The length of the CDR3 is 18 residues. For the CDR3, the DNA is TGTGCCAGCAGCAAAAAGAGAGGGGACCCTGCCTATAATTCACCCCTCCACTTT. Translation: CASSKKRGDPAYNSPLHF.

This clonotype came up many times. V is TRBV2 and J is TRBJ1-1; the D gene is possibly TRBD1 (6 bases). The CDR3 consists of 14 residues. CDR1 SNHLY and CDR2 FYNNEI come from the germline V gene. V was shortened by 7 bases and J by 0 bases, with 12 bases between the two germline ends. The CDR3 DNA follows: TGTGCCAGCATTAAGGACAGCGTGAACACTGAAGCTTTCTTT. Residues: CASIKDSVNTEAFF.

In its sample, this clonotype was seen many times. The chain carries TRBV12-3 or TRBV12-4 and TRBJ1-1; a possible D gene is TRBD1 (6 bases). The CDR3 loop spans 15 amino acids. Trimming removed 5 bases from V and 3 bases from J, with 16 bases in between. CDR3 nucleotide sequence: TGTGCCAGCAGTCCAAGAGGACAGATGTACACTGAAGCTTTCTTT. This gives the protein CASSPRGQMYTEAFF.

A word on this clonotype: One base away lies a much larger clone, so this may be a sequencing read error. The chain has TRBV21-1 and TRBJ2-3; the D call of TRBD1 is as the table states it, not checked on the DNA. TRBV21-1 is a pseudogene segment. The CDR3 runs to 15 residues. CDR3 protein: CASSTRDPSTDTQYF. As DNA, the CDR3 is TGTGCCAGCAGTACCCGGGACCCTAGCACAGATACGCAGTATTTT.

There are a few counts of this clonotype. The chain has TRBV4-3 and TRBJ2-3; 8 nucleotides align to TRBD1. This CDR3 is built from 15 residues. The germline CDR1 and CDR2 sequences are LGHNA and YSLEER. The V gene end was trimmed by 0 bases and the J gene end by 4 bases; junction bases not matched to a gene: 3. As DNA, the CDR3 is TGCGCCAGCAGCCAAGAAGGACAGGGACCAGATACGCAGTATTTT. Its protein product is CASSQEGQGPDTQYF.

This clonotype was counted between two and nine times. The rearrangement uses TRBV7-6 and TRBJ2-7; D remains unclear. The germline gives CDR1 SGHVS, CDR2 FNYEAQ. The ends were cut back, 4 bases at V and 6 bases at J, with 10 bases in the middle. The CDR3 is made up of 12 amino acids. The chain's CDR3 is CASSSDIGEQYF. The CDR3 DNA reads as TGTGCCAGCAGCTCTGACATCGGCGAGCAGTACTTC.

CDR3 region: CASSPRAMEGGRTDTQYF. The CDR3, as DNA: TGTGCCAGCAGCCCCAGGGCAATGGAGGGAGGGAGAACAGATACGCAGTATTTT. This chain connects TRBV11-2 to TRBJ2-3, with TRBD2 matching over 7 bases. V lost 5 bases, J lost 3 bases, and 17 bases stayed unmatched. There are 18 residues in the CDR3. CDR1 is SGHAT and CDR2 is FQNNGV in the germline V gene.

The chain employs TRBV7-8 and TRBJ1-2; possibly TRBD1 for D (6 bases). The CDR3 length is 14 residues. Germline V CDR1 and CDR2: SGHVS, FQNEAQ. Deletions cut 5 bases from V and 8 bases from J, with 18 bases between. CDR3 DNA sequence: TGTGCCAGCAGCCATTTCTACAGGGAGGAAGGCTACACCTTC. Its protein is CASSHFYREEGYTF.

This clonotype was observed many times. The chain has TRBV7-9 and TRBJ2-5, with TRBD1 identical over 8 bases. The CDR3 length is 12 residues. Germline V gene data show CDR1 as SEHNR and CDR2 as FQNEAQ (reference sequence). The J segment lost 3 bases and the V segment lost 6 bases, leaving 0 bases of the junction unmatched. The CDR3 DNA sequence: TGTGCCAGCAGGGACAGGGAAGAGACCCAGTACTTC. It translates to CASRDREETQYF. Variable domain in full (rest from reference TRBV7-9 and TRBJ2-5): DTGVSQNPRHKITKRGQNVTFRCDPISEHNRLYWYRQTLGQGPEFLTYFQNEAQLEKSRLLSDRFSAERPKGSFSTLEIQRTEQGDSAMYLCASRDREETQYFGPGTRLLVL.

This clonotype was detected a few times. The CDR3 spells CASSPFHGASGANVLTF. The CDR3 DNA sequence: TGTGCCAGCTCACCATTCCACGGAGCCTCTGGGGCCAACGTCCTGACTTTC. The rearrangement links TRBV18 to TRBJ2-6, with D unresolved. The germline V gene has CDR1 KGHSH and CDR2 LQKENI. V dropped 2 bases and J dropped 0 bases, with 11 bases sitting between them. The CDR3 runs 17 residues. The entire variable domain, with the rest obtained from reference TRBV18 and TRBJ2-6, is as follows: NAGVMQNPRHLVRRRGQEARLRCSPMKGHSHVYWYRQLPEEGLKFMVYLQKENIIDESGMPKERFSAEFPKEGPSILRIQQVVRGDSAAYFCASSPFHGASGANVLTFGAGSRLTVL.

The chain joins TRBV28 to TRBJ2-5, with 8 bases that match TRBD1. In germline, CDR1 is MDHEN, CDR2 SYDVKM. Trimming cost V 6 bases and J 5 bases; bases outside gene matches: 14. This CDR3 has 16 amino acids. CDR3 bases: TGTGCCAGCAGGACCTCTTACAGGGGGATATTGGAGACCCAGTACTTC. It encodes CASRTSYRGILETQYF. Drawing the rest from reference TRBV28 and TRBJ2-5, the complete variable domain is DVKVTQSSRYLVKRTGEKVFLECVQDMDHENMFWYRQDPGLGLRLIYFSYDVKMKEKGDIPEGYSVSREKKERFSLILESASTNQTSMYLCASRTSYRGILETQYFGPGTRLLVL.

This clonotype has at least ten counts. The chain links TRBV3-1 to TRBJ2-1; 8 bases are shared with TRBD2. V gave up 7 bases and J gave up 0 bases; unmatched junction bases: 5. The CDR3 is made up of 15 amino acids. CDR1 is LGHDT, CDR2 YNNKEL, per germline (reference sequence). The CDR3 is CASTPLAGSYNEQFF. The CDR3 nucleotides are TGTGCCAGCACCCCTCTAGCGGGCTCCTACAATGAGCAGTTCTTC.

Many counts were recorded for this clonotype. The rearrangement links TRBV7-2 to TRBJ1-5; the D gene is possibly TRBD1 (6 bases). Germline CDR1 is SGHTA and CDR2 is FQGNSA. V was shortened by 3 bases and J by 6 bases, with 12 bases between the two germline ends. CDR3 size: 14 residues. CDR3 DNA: TGTGCCAGCAGCTTGGACAGATACCGTCAGCCCCAGCATTTT. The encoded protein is CASSLDRYRQPQHF.

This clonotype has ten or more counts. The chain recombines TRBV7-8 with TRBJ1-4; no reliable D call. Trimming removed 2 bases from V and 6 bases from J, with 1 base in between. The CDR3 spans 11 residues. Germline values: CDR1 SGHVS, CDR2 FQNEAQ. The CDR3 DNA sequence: TGTGCCAGCAGCTTACATGAAAAACTGTTTTTT. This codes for CASSLHEKLFF.

CDR3 residues: CASSVPLTMNTEAFF. DNA for the CDR3: TGTGCCAGCAGTGTCCCCTTGACCATGAACACTGAAGCTTTCTTT. The V gene is TRBV2, the J gene TRBJ1-1; D not certain. Germline CDR1 SNHLY, CDR2 FYNNEI. V gave up 4 bases and J gave up 0 bases, with 12 bases separating them. The CDR3 runs to 15 residues.

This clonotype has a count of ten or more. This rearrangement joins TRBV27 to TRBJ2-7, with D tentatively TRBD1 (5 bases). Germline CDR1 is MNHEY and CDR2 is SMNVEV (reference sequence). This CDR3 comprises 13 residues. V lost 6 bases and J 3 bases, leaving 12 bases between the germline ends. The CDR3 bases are TGTGCCAGCAGATATAGGGGCCACTACGAGCAGTACTTC. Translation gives CASRYRGHYEQYF.